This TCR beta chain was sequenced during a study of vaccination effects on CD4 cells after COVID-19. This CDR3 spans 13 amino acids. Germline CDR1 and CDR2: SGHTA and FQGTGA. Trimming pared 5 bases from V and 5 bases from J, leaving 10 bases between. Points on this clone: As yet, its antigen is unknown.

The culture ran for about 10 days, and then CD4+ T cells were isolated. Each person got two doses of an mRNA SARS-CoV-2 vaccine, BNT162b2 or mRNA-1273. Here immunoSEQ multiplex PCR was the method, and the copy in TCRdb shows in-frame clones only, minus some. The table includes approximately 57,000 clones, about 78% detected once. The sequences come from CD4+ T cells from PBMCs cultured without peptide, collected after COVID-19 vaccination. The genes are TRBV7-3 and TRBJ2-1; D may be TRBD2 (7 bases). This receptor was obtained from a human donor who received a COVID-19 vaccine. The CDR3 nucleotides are TGTGCCAGCAGCCGGGGGGCCGACAATGAGCAGTTCTTC. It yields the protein CASSRGADNEQFF.